Shown below are 6 T cell receptor beta chains from a single sample sequenced in a study of vaccination effects on CD4 cells after COVID-19. Culturing for about 10 days preceded CD4+ T cell isolation. Each participant was administered two doses of either the BNT162b2 or the mRNA-1273 vaccine. Assay used: immunoSEQ multiplex PCR; TCRdb lists only in-frame clones, some missing. The sample holds about 57,000 clones, around four fifths seen once. These TCRs are of unknown antigen specificity. The sample consisted of CD4+ T cells from PBMCs cultured without peptide, taken after COVID-19 vaccination. The receptors here all came from a human donor who received a COVID-19 vaccine.

This clone was seen a few times. The chain links TRBV30 to TRBJ2-7, with D possibly TRBD2 on 6 matching bases. With 2 bases removed from V and 6 bases from J, the gap between germline ends came to 14 bases. The CDR3 is 13 residues long. CDR1 and CDR2 (germline): GTSNPN, SVGIG (reference sequence). In nucleotides, the CDR3 is TGTGCCTGGAGTATAGGGAGTAGCGGCGAGCAGTACTTC. It yields the protein CAWSIGSSGEQYF.

The V and J genes are TRBV5-5 and TRBJ1-4, with a tentative D call TRBD1 (6 bases). Germline V CDR1 and CDR2: SGHKS, YYEKEE (reference sequence). The germline V and J ends were trimmed by 4 bases and 0 bases, with 10 bases remaining between them. The CDR3 is 15 residues long. Written as DNA, the CDR3 is TGTGCCAGCAGCCAAGGGACATCAACTAATGAAAAACTGTTTTTT. Translating it yields CASSQGTSTNEKLFF.

V and J are TRBV19 and TRBJ1-5, with no clear D. Trimming removed 1 base at V and 7 bases at J, with 5 bases between. The V gene's germline CDR1 is LNHDA and CDR2 SQIVND (reference sequence). The CDR3 length is 12 residues. CDR3 region: CASSIVKQPQHF. The CDR3 DNA is TGTGCCAGTAGTATAGTAAAGCAGCCCCAGCATTTT.

V usage is TRBV14 and J usage is TRBJ1-1; possibly TRBD1 for D (5 bases). The CDR3 runs to 14 residues. V lost 6 bases, J lost 5 bases, and 16 bases lay in between. Germline V lookup: CDR1 SGHDN, CDR2 FVKESK. CDR3 bases: TGTGCCAGCAGTCGTCAAGGGGCAGGAACTGAAGCTTTCTTT. Its translation is CASSRQGAGTEAFF.

This sequence joins TRBV10-3 and TRBJ2-1; 9 bases map to TRBD1. With 3 bases clipped from V and 13 bases from J, the junction kept 4 bases outside the gene matches. The CDR3 sequence is 12 residues long. Germline V gene lookup returns CDR1 ENHRY and CDR2 SYGVKD. CDR3 sequence reads: CAISEPGQGQFF. The CDR3 DNA follows: TGTGCCATCAGTGAACCGGGACAGGGTCAGTTCTTC.

The rearrangement uses TRBV6-5 and TRBJ2-2; no clear D gene. V lost 6 bases, J lost 1 base, and 6 bases lay in between. Germline CDR1 is MNHEY and CDR2 is SVGAGI. The CDR3 length is 13 residues. CDR3 region: CASRYENTGELFF. The CDR3 DNA sequence: TGTGCCAGCAGGTACGAGAACACCGGGGAGCTGTTTTTT.